A selection of T cell receptor beta chains follows, all from one sample in a study of CD8 T cells in Susac syndrome. Each CDR3 protein gets one entry after TCRdb re-called the immunoSEQ multiplex PCR reads with MiXCR. Among a few hundred thousand distinct CDR3 sequences listed, around 83% were seen once. The sample taken for sequencing was CD8+ T cells from PBMCs. The receptors stem from a human donor with multiple sclerosis. Each CDR3 is given with its conserved first and last residue. The order of the fields is clone size, CDR3 length, D gene, J gene, V gene, CDR3 DNA, CDR3 protein. A D gene is named only where the DNA matches it firmly. Not all rows give a size; the values are once, few, many and, for expanded clones, a class.

NA 12 NA TRBJ2-1 TRBV7-2 TGTGCCAGCAGCTTAGACTTCAATGAGCAGTTCTTC CASSLDFNEQFF
NA 13 NA TRBJ2-1 TRBV27 TGTGCCAGCACCCCCTCCTCCTACAATGAGCAGTTCTTC CASTPSSYNEQFF
NA 15 NA TRBJ2-2 TRBV19 TGTGCCAGTAGTGCTAGTTATTGGAACACCGGGGAGCTGTTTTTT CASSASYWNTGELFF
NA 14 NA TRBJ1-5 TRBV6-5 TGTGCCAGCAGTTACTCGGAGGGAAGTCAGCCCCAGCATTTT CASSYSEGSQPQHF
NA 15 NA TRBJ2-3 TRBV5-1 TGCGCCAGCAGCCTATCAAGTACCCTTACAGATACGCAGTATTTT CASSLSSTLTDTQYF
NA 16 NA TRBJ2-3 TRBV18 TGTGCCAGCTCACCCTCCCCTGGCCAGAACACAGATACGCAGTATTTT CASSPSPGQNTDTQYF
NA 15 NA TRBJ2-1 TRBV7-2 TGTGCCAGCAGCCGGTATCAAGGTACCCACGTGGAGCAGTTCTTC CASSRYQGTHVEQFF
NA 14 TRBD2 TRBJ2-5 TRBV27 TGTGCCAGCAGGGAAGCGGGGCACCAAGAGACCCAGTACTTC CASREAGHQETQYF
NA 20 TRBD2 TRBJ2-7 TRBV5-1 TGCGCCAGCAGCGGGTCGACCGGGACTAGCGGGAGGCCCCGAGGTTACGAGCAGTACTTC CASSGSTGTSGRPRGYEQYF
NA 15 TRBD1 TRBJ1-6 TRBV5-1 TGCGCCAGCAGCCCATCCGGGACAGGGGGCTCACCCCTCCACTTT CASSPSGTGGSPLHF
once 16 NA TRBJ2-5 TRBV20-1 TGCAGTGCTAGAGCGCATCGGGGGAGCGGCCAAGAGACCCAGTACTTC CSARAHRGSGQETQYF
few 14 NA TRBJ2-7 TRBV4-1 TGCGCCAGCAGCCCCCTTGTGGGAACCTACGAGCAGTACTTC CASSPLVGTYEQYF
NA 15 TRBD1 TRBJ2-5 TRBV7-2 TGTGCCAGCGGTTGGACAGGGGGCATGGGAGAGACCCAGTACTTC CASGWTGGMGETQYF
NA 14 NA TRBJ2-1 TRBV6-5 TGTGCCAGCAGTTACTCGGAGGGTTTGACGGGGCAGTTCTTC CASSYSEGLTGQFF
NA 12 NA TRBJ2-5 TRBV28 TGTGCCAGCAGTTTCTCCCAAGAGACCCAGTACTTC CASSFSQETQYF
once 14 NA TRBJ2-7 TRBV7-6 TGTGCCAGCAGCTCCAAACAGGTTTCCTACGAGCAGTACTTC CASSSKQVSYEQYF
NA 15 NA TRBJ1-4 TRBV28 TGTGCCAGCAGTTTGGGGGGGCAAATAAAGGAAAAACTGTTTTTT CASSLGGQIKEKLFF
NA 15 TRBD1 TRBJ2-1 TRBV27 TGTGCCAGCAGTTCCGGGACAGGGGAGTACAATGAGCAGTTCTTC CASSSGTGEYNEQFF
once 11 NA TRBJ1-3 TRBV6-1 TGTGCCAGCGGAGCTGGAAACACCATATATTTT CASGAGNTIYF
NA 15 NA TRBJ2-7 TRBV10-3 TGTGCCATCAGTGGAGAAAGTCGAACTCGCTACGAGCAGTACTTC CAISGESRTRYEQYF
NA 14 TRBD2 TRBJ2-1 TRBV29-1 TGCAGCGTTAAGCGGGAGGCCGCCTACAATGAGCAGTTCTTC CSVKREAAYNEQFF
few 14 NA TRBJ2-2 TRBV11-2 TGTGCCAGCAGCGGGGCGGAAAACACCGGGGAGCTGTTTTTT CASSGAENTGELFF
NA 17 TRBD1 TRBJ2-2 TRBV11-1 TGTGCCAGCAGCTTACGTACCGGGACAGGGGCCACCGGGGAGCCGTTTTTT CASSLRTGTGATGEPFF
NA 17 NA TRBJ1-6 TRBV19 TGTGCCAGTAGTATTGATTTGGAGACAGGTTATAATTCACCCCTCCACTTT CASSIDLETGYNSPLHF
NA 16 NA TRBJ1-2 TRBV3-1 TGTGCCAGCAGCCAAGCCCGAGGAGGACTGGACTATGGCTACACCTTC CASSQARGGLDYGYTF
NA 14 TRBD1 TRBJ1-1 TRBV7-9 TGTGCCAGCAGCTCCAGACAGGGGTACACTGAAGCTTTCTTT CASSSRQGYTEAFF
NA 15 NA TRBJ2-2 TRBV5-4 TGTGCCAGCAGCACTCAGGGGATGAACACCGGGGAGCTGTTTTTT CASSTQGMNTGELFF
once 13 NA TRBJ1-5 TRBV10-2 TGCGCCAGCAGTGTAACCCTCCCTCAGCCCCAGCATTTT CASSVTLPQPQHF
NA 15 NA TRBJ2-5 TRBV5-1 TGCGCCAGCAGGCCTGGAGGGTATGGGCAAGAGACCCAGTACTTC CASRPGGYGQETQYF
NA 14 TRBD1 TRBJ2-3 TRBV7-9 TGTGCCAGCAGCTTTACAGGACAGGGTGATACGCAGTATTTT CASSFTGQGDTQYF
NA 17 TRBD2 TRBJ2-7 TRBV12-3/TRBV12-4 TGTGCCAGCAGTGGTCGACTAGCGGGCCCTCCCAACCGCGAGCAGTACTTC CASSGRLAGPPNREQYF
NA 14 TRBD1 TRBJ2-7 TRBV10-3 TGTGCCATCAGTCGTACAGGGGAAGTGTACGAGCAGTACTTC CAISRTGEVYEQYF
NA 17 TRBD2 TRBJ2-1 TRBV20-1 TGCAGTGCTAATCGTCAGCCGACTAGCGGGAGATGGTATGAGCAGTTCTTC CSANRQPTSGRWYEQFF
once 15 NA TRBJ2-3 TRBV19 TGTGCCAGCGCGACAGGTCCCCACAGCACAGATACGCAGTATTTT CASATGPHSTDTQYF
NA 11 NA TRBJ2-3 TRBV27 TGTGCCAGCACCTGGAGGTATACGCAGTATTTT CASTWRYTQYF
NA 12 NA TRBJ2-1 TRBV28 TGTGCCAGCAGTTCCCACCTGAATGAGCAGTTCTTC CASSSHLNEQFF
NA 13 NA TRBJ1-2 TRBV7-6 TGTGCCAGCAGTCAGGGGACCAACTATGGCTACACCTTC CASSQGTNYGYTF
NA 16 NA TRBJ1-5 TRBV19 TGTGCCAGTACGGGGGATGGGTCGTGGAGCAATCAGCCCCAGCATTTT CASTGDGSWSNQPQHF
NA 15 NA TRBJ2-2 TRBV10-3 TGTGCCATCAGTGACCTAGCGCCAAACACCGGGGAGCTGTTTTTT CAISDLAPNTGELFF
NA 12 NA TRBJ2-1 TRBV6-1 TGTGCCAGCAAGGACACCAACAATGAGCAGTTCTTC CASKDTNNEQFF
NA 12 NA TRBJ2-7 TRBV27 TGTGCCAGCGGATCCCTGCCCTACGAGCAGTACTTC CASGSLPYEQYF